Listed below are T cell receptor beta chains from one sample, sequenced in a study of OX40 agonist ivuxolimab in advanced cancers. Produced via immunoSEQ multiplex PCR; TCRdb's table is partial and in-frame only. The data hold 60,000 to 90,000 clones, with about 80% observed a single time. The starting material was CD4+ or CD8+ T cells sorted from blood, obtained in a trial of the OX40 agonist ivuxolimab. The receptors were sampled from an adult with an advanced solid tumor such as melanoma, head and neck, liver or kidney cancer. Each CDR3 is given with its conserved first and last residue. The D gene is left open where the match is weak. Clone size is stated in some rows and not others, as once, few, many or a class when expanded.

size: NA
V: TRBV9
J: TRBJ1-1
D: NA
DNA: TGTGCCAGCAGCCCCCGTGGGAACACTGAAGCTTTCTTT
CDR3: CASSPRGNTEAFF

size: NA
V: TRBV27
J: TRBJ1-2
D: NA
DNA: TGTGCCAGCAGTTTAGTAGGGGTCGGCTATGGCTACACCTTC
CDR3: CASSLVGVGYGYTF

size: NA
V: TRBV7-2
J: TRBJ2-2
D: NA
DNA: TGTGCCAGCACCACCCGTGAGGGTAACAGGGAGCTGTTTTTT
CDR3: CASTTREGNRELFF

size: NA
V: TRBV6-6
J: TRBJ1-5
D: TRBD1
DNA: TGTGCCAGCAGTCTACAGGGGTTCCAGCCCCAGCATTTT
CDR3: CASSLQGFQPQHF

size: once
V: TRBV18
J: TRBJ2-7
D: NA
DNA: TGTGCCAGCTCATCAACACGCGCCCTCTCCTACGAGCAGTACTTC
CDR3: CASSSTRALSYEQYF

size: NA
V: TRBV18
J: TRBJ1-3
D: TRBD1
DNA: TGTGCCAGCTCTCTAGACAGGGGCTCTGGAAACACCATATATTTT
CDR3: CASSLDRGSGNTIYF

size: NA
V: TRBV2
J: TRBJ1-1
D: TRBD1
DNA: TGTGCCAGCACGGGACAGTTGAACACTGAAGCTTTCTTT
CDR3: CASTGQLNTEAFF

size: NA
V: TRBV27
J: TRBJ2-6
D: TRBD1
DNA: TGTGCCAGCAGTAACCGACGACAGGGGGCTTTTAGATCTGGGGCCAACGTCCTGACTTTC
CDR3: CASSNRRQGAFRSGANVLTF

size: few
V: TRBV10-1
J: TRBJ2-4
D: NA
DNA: TGCGCCAGCAGTGGGGGAGAAGCAAGCAAAAACATTCAGTACTTC
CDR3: CASSGGEASKNIQYF

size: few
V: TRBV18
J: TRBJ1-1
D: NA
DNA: TGTGCCAGCTCACCCGGAGGGAACACTGAAGCTTTCTTT
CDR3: CASSPGGNTEAFF

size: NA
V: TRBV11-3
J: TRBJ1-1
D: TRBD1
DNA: TGTGCCAGCAGCCCCGGACAGGGAAGGACTGAAGCTTTCTTT
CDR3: CASSPGQGRTEAFF

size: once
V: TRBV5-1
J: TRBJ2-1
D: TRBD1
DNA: TGCGCCAGCAGCTCGAGGACAGGGATCGATGAGCAGTTCTTC
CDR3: CASSSRTGIDEQFF

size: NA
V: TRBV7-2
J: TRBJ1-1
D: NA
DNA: TGTGCCAGCAGCTTAGTTATGGGACTGAACACTGAAGCTTTCTTT
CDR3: CASSLVMGLNTEAFF